The next 18 T cell receptor beta chains were all read from a single sample in a study of cytomegalovirus exposure and HLA in healthy donors. It was with 60 Vbeta and 13 Jbeta primers that the PCR ran. Using immunoSEQ multiplex PCR, the repertoire was profiled, and TCRdb retains in-frame clones only, with some absent. The sample yields about 90,000 clones, roughly 80% seen once. Sequencing used PBMCs. These receptors were taken from a man aged 25 to 40 in good health and CMV-seronegative.

The CDR3 sequence: CASSRRGRQGDAYEQYF. Here the CDR3 DNA reads TGTGCCAGCAGCCGCCGAGGTAGACAGGGGGACGCCTACGAGCAGTACTTC. The chain joins TRBV11-2 to TRBJ2-5; the match to TRBD1 covers 9 bases. The J call is uncertain, as TRBJ2-7 better fits the DNA end. The V gene's germline CDR1 is SGHAT and CDR2 FQNNGV. The length of the CDR3 is 17 residues.

This rearrangement joins TRBV5-4 to TRBJ2-7; D perhaps matches TRBD1 (5 bases). CDR1 and CDR2 from the germline V gene are SGHNT and YYREEE (reference sequence). V was trimmed by 4 bases and J by 4 bases, leaving 18 bases between them. The CDR3 runs 15 residues. CDR3 in DNA: TGTGCCAGCAGCCTTACAGGAGCTCGTGGGTACGAGCAGTACTTC. Translating it yields CASSLTGARGYEQYF. The full variable domain, completed using reference TRBV5-4 and TRBJ2-7, is ETGVTQSPTHLIKTRGQQVTLRCSSQSGHNTVSWYQQALGQGPQFIFQYYREEENGRGNFPPRFSGLQFPNYSSELNVNALELDDSALYLCASSLTGARGYEQYFGPGTRLTVT.

The chain joins TRBV19 to TRBJ1-1, with D possibly matching TRBD1 (6 bases). The CDR3 has 14 residues. Germline CDR1 reads LNHDA; CDR2 reads SQIVND (reference sequence). Between the trimmed V and J ends, which lost 5 bases and 8 bases, there was a span of 18 bases. CDR3 sequence: CASSPERGGMEAFF. CDR3 DNA: TGTGCCAGTAGTCCGGAGAGGGGGGGTATGGAAGCTTTCTTT.

V is TRBV5-1 and J is TRBJ2-5, with TRBD2 identical over 12 bases. Near its end, the DNA agrees better with TRBJ2-7, so the J call may be wrong. Germline V gives CDR1 SGHRS, CDR2 YFSETQ. There are 15 residues in the CDR3. CDR3 sequence: CASSLAGGSSYEQYF. As DNA, the CDR3 is TGCGCCAGCAGCCTAGCGGGGGGGAGTTCCTACGAGCAGTACTTC.

The chain carries TRBV29-1 and TRBJ2-6; D call uncertain. This CDR3 has 13 residues. Germline CDR1 SQVTM, CDR2 ANQGSEA. The V end lost 5 bases, the J end lost 0 bases, and 5 bases lay between the germline ends. Here the CDR3 DNA reads TGCAGCGTTCTCTACTCTGGGGCCAACGTCCTGACTTTC. Encoded protein: CSVLYSGANVLTF. Using reference TRBV29-1 and TRBJ2-6 for the parts outside the CDR3, the full variable domain is SAVISQKPSRDICQRGTSLTIQCQVDSQVTMMFWYRQQPGQSLTLIATANQGSEATYESGFVIDKFPISRPNLTFSTLTVSNMSPEDSSIYLCSVLYSGANVLTFGAGSRLTVL.

This rearrangement joins TRBV7-2 to TRBJ1-1; 8 bases are a match to TRBD1. The CDR3 is made up of 14 amino acids. V dropped 5 bases and J dropped 5; count of bases not matched to a gene: 7. CDR1 SGHTA and CDR2 FQGNSA come from the germline V gene. The CDR3 nucleotides are TGTGCCAGCAGCCCAGGGGGCGGGTGGACTGAAGCTTTCTTT. It codes for CASSPGGGWTEAFF.

Details on this clone: One end of the junction is discordant with germline, which a read error may explain. The chain recombines TRBV6-4 with TRBJ1-2; TRBD1 matches at 9 bases. Germline CDR1 MRHNA, CDR2 SNTAGT. This CDR3 has 14 residues. CDR3 sequence (DNA): TGTGCCAGCAGAAAAGACAGGGGGAACTCTGGCTACACCTTC. Protein: CASRKDRGNSGYTF.

The V gene is TRBV21-1, the J gene TRBJ1-2. TRBV21-1 is termed a pseudogene. CDR3 length: 19 amino acids. The CDR3, as DNA: TGTGCCAGCAGCAAAGTGGCGTGGACTATAGAGGTCCACAACTATGGCTACACCTTC. Its protein product is CASSKVAWTIEVHNYGYTF.

The rearrangement joins TRBV2 to TRBJ2-7; D not resolved. The V and J ends lost 6 bases and 0 bases respectively, with 6 bases between them. This CDR3 spans 12 amino acids. The germline V gene has CDR1 SNHLY and CDR2 FYNNEI. The CDR3, as DNA: TGTGCCAGCAGAGCTAACTCCTACGAGCAGTACTTC. Amino acid sequence: CASRANSYEQYF. The full variable domain, in which reference TRBV2 and TRBJ2-7 provide the parts outside the CDR3, is EPEVTQTPSHQVTQMGQEVILRCVPISNHLYFYWYRQILGQKVEFLVSFYNNEISEKSEIFDDQFSVERPDGSNFTLKIRSTKLEDSAMYFCASRANSYEQYFGPGTRLTVT.

The chain carries TRBV18 and TRBJ1-1; D might be TRBD1 (5 bases). CDR3 length: 16 residues. Per germline, CDR1 KGHSH and CDR2 LQKENI. V was cut by 0 bases and J by 0 bases, with 11 bases left in between. This chain's CDR3 is CASSPPRQGLNTEAFF. The CDR3 DNA reads TGTGCCAGCTCACCACCGCGGCAGGGATTGAACACTGAAGCTTTCTTT. The complete variable domain, with remaining parts taken from reference TRBV18 and TRBJ1-1, reads NAGVMQNPRHLVRRRGQEARLRCSPMKGHSHVYWYRQLPEEGLKFMVYLQKENIIDESGMPKERFSAEFPKEGPSILRIQQVVRGDSAAYFCASSPPRQGLNTEAFFGQGTRLTVV.

V is TRBV19 and J is TRBJ1-6; TRBD1 matches 7 bases. The junction had 19 bases not matched to a gene; V was cut back by 7 bases and J by 10 bases. This CDR3 spans 17 amino acids. CDR1 and CDR2 (germline): LNHDA, SQIVND (reference sequence). Here the CDR3 reads CASTRGTAFPKLSPLHF. The CDR3, as DNA: TGTGCCAGTACCCGTGGGACAGCCTTCCCAAAATTGTCACCCCTCCACTTT.

This chain uses TRBV11-3 with TRBJ2-7, with D perhaps TRBD2 (6 bases). Looked up from germline, CDR1 is SGHNT and CDR2 is YENEEA. The length of the CDR3 is 15 residues. Trimming took 5 bases from V and 3 from J, leaving 17 bases between them. The CDR3 DNA follows: TGTGCCAGCAGCGCGGGGAACCGACTAGACTACGAGCAGTACTTC. It yields the protein CASSAGNRLDYEQYF. The full variable domain, in which reference TRBV11-3 and TRBJ2-7 provide the parts outside the CDR3, is EAGVVQSPRYKIIEKKQPVAFWCNPISGHNTLYWYLQNLGQGPELLIRYENEEAVDDSQLPKDRFSAERLKGVDSTLKIQPAELGDSAVYLCASSAGNRLDYEQYFGPGTRLTVT.

The chain links TRBV5-8 to TRBJ2-1; 13 nucleotides agree with TRBD2. With V trimmed by 5 bases and J by 5 bases, 4 bases remained unmatched. Germline lookup yields CDR1 SGHTS and CDR2 YDEGEE. The CDR3 loop spans 15 amino acids. Here the CDR3 reads CASSPLAGGHNEQFF. As DNA, the CDR3 is TGTGCCAGCAGTCCACTAGCGGGGGGGCACAATGAGCAGTTCTTC.

This chain uses TRBV27 with TRBJ2-3; weak D call: TRBD2 (5 bases). The CDR3 totals 16 residues. Germline-derived CDR1 and CDR2 are MNHEY and SMNVEV (reference sequence). Trimming cost V 0 bases and J 0 bases, with 10 bases left between them. The CDR3 reads CASSLSIGSSTDTQYF. CDR3 sequence (DNA): TGTGCCAGCAGTTTATCTATAGGGAGTAGCACAGATACGCAGTATTTT.

This clone was counted only a few times. The chain has TRBV2 and TRBJ2-7; 7 nucleotides line up with TRBD1. V was pared by 8 bases and J by 4 bases, with 8 bases of the junction left unmatched. CDR3 size: 13 residues. Germline loops: CDR1 SNHLY, CDR2 FYNNEI. Written as DNA, the CDR3 is TGTGCCAGCGAAACCGGGACAGATTACGAGCAGTACTTC. Amino acid sequence: CASETGTDYEQYF. Drawing the rest from reference TRBV2 and TRBJ2-7, the complete variable domain is EPEVTQTPSHQVTQMGQEVILRCVPISNHLYFYWYRQILGQKVEFLVSFYNNEISEKSEIFDDQFSVERPDGSNFTLKIRSTKLEDSAMYFCASETGTDYEQYFGPGTRLTVT.

The chain joins TRBV19 to TRBJ1-1; D is possibly TRBD1 (6 bases). Per the germline V gene, CDR1 is LNHDA and CDR2 is SQIVND (reference sequence). The length of the CDR3 is 14 residues. V lost 4 bases, J lost 5 bases, and 14 bases lay in between. CDR3 sequence (DNA): TGTGCCAGTAGTACCCAGGGAGGGGGGACTGAAGCTTTCTTT. Residues: CASSTQGGGTEAFF. The full variable domain, its missing parts supplied by reference TRBV19 and TRBJ1-1, is DGGITQSPKYLFRKEGQNVTLSCEQNLNHDAMYWYRQDPGQGLRLIYYSQIVNDFQKGDIAEGYSVSREKKESFPLTVTSAQKNPTAFYLCASSTQGGGTEAFFGQGTRLTVV.

The chain carries TRBV5-1 and TRBJ2-7; D gene ambiguous. The CDR3 sequence is 11 residues long. Germline assignment: CDR1 SGHRS and CDR2 YFSETQ. Trimming pared 3 bases from V and 2 bases from J, leaving 3 bases between. The CDR3 bases are TGCGCCAGCAGCTCTGCCTACGAGCAGTACTTC. Translated, it gives CASSSAYEQYF.

This clone was counted once. The chain is built from TRBV4-1 and TRBJ2-7, with D tentatively TRBD2 (6 bases). The germline V gene has CDR1 MGHRA and CDR2 YSYEKL. V lost 0 bases and J lost 2, with 11 bases in between. The CDR3 length is 15 residues. The CDR3 nucleotides are TGCGCCAGCAGCCAAGATGGTGGAGGGACCTACGAGCAGTACTTC. Protein sequence: CASSQDGGGTYEQYF.